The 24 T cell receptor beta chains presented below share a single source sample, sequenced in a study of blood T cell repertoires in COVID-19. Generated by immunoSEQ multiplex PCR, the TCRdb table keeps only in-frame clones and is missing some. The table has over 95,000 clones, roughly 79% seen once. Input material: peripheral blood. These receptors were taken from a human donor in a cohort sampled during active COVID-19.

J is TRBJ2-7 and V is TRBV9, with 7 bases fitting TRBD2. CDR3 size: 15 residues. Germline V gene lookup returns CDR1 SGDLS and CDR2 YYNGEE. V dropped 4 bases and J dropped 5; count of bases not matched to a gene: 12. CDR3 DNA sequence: TGTGCCAGCAGCTCCCGGGGGGAGAAGAGGAACGAGCAGTACTTC. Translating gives CASSSRGEKRNEQYF.

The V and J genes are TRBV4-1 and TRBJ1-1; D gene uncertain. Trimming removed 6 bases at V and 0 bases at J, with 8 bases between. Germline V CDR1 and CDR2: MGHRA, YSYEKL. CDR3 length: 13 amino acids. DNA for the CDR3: TGCGCCAGCAGTTCCGGGTTGAACACTGAAGCTTTCTTT. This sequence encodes CASSSGLNTEAFF.

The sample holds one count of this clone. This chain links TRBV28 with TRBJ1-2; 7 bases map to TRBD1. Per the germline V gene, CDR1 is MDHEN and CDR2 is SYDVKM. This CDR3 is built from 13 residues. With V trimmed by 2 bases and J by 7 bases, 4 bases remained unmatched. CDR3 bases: TGTGCCAGCAGTTTAGAGACAGGGATTGGCTACACCTTC. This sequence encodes CASSLETGIGYTF.

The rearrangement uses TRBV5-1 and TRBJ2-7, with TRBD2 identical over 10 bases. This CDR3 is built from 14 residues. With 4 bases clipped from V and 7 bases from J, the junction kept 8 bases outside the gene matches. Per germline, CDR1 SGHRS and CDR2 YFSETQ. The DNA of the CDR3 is TGCGCCAGCAGCGCGTCTAGCGGGGGATTTGAGCAGTACTTC. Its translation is CASSASSGGFEQYF.

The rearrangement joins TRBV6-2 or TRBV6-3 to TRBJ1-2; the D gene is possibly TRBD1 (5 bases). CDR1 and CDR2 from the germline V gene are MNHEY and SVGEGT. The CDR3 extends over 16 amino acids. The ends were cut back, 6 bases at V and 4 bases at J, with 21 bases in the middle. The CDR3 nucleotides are TGTGCCAGCAGCAAGGACGGTAGGGGCCGAATCTATGGCTACACCTTC. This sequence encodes CASSKDGRGRIYGYTF.

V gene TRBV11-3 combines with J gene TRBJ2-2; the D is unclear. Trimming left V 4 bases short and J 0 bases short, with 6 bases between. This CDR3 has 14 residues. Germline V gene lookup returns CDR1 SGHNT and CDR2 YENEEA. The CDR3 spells CASSWATNTGELFF. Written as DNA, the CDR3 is TGTGCCAGCAGCTGGGCAACGAACACCGGGGAGCTGTTTTTT.

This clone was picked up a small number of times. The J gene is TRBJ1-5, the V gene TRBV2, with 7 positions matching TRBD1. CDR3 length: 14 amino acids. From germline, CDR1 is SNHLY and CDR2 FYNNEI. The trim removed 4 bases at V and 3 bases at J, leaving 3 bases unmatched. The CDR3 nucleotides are TGTGCCAGCAGTGGACAGGGCAACAATCAGCCCCAGCATTTT. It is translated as CASSGQGNNQPQHF.

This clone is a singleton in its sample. The CDR3 DNA sequence: TGTGCCAGCAGTGAAGACAGTGCGGGGGCCAACGTCCTGACTTTC. Translated: CASSEDSAGANVLTF. The chain combines TRBV2 with TRBJ2-6; the D is unclear. V dropped 1 base and J dropped 4 bases, with 8 bases sitting between them. Germline V gene lookup returns CDR1 SNHLY and CDR2 FYNNEI. The CDR3 runs to 15 residues.

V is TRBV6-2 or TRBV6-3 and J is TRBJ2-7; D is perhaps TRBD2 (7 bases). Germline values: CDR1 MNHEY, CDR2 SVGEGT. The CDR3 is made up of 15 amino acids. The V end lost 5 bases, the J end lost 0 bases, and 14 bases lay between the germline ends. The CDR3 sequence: CASSVGGGGSYEQYF. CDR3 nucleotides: TGTGCCAGCAGTGTAGGAGGGGGGGGCTCCTACGAGCAGTACTTC.

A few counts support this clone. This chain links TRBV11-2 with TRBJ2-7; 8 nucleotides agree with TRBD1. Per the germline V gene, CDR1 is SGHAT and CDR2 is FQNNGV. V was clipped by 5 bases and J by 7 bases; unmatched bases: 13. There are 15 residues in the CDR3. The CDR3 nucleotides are TGTGCCAGCAGCACAGGACAGGGTGGATCGAGGGAGCAGTACTTC. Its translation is CASSTGQGGSREQYF.

The CDR3 DNA reads TGTGCCAGCAGCTTGTACGGCCAAGCGGGGGGGGCAACAGATACGCAGTATTTT. Residues: CASSLYGQAGGATDTQYF. The rearrangement joins TRBV5-6 to TRBJ2-3, with 10 positions matching TRBD2. The CDR3 is 18 residues long. CDR1 is SGHDT and CDR2 is YYEEEE in the germline V gene. The trim removed 1 base at V and 3 bases at J, leaving 11 bases unmatched. Variable domain in full (rest from reference TRBV5-6 and TRBJ2-3): DAGVTQSPTHLIKTRGQQVTLRCSPKSGHDTVSWYQQALGQGPQFIFQYYEEEERQRGNFPDRFSGHQFPNYSSELNVNALLLGDSALYLCASSLYGQAGGATDTQYFGPGTRLTVL.

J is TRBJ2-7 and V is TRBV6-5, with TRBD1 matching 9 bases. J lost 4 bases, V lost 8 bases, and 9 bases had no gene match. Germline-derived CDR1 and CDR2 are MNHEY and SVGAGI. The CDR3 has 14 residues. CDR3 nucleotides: TGTGCCAGCGAAACCGGGACAGGGTCGTACGAGCAGTACTTC. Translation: CASETGTGSYEQYF.

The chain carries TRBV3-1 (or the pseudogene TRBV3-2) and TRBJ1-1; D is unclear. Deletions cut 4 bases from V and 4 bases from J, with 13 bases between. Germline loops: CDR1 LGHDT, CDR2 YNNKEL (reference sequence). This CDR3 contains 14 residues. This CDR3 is CASSPPLAGTEAFF. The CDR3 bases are TGTGCCAGCAGCCCCCCCCTTGCGGGCACTGAAGCTTTCTTT.

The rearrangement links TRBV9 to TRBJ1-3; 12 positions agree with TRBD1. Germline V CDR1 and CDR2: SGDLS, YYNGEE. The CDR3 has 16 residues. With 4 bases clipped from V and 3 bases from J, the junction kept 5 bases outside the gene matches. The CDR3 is CASSPGTGGFGNTIYF. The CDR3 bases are TGTGCCAGCAGCCCCGGGACAGGGGGCTTTGGAAACACCATATATTTT. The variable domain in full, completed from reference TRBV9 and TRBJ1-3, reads DSGVTQTPKHLITATGQRVTLRCSPRSGDLSVYWYQQSLDQGLQFLIQYYNGEERAKGNILERFSAQQFPDLHSELNLSSLELGDSALYFCASSPGTGGFGNTIYFGEGSWLTVV.

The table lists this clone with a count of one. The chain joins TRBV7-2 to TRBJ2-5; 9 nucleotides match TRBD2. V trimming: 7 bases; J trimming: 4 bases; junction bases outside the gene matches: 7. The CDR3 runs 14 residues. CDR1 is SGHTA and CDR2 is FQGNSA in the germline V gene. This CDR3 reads CASKGGRAGETQYF. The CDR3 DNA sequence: TGTGCCAGCAAGGGCGGGAGGGCCGGAGAGACCCAGTACTTC.

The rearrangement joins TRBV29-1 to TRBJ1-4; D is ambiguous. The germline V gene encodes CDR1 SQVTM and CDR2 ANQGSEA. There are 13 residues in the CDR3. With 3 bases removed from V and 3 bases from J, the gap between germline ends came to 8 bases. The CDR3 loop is CSVENSPNEKLFF. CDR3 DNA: TGCAGCGTTGAGAACAGCCCTAATGAAAAACTGTTTTTT.

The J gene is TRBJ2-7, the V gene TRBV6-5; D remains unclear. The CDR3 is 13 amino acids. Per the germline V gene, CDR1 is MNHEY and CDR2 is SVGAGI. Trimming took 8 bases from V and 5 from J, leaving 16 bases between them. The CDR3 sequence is CASGFMSANEQYF. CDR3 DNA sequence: TGTGCCAGCGGCTTCATGTCCGCAAACGAGCAGTACTTC.

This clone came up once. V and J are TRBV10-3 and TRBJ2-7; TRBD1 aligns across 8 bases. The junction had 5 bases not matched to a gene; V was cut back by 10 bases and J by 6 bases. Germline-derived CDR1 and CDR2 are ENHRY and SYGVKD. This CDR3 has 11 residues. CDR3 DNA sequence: TGTGCCACCGGACAGGGAAGCGAGCAGTACTTC. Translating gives CATGQGSEQYF.

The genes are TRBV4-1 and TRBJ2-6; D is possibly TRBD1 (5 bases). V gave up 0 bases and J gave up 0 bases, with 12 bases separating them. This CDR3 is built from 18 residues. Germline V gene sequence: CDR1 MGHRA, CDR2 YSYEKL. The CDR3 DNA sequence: TGCGCCAGCAGCCAAGATATAGGGGCAAGCTCTGGGGCCAACGTCCTGACTTTC. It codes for CASSQDIGASSGANVLTF.

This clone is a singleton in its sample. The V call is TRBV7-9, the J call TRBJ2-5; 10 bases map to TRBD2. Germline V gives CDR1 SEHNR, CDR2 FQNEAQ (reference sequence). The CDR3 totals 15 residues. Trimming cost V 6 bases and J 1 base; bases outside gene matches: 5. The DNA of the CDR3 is TGTGCCAGCAGTCTACGGACTAGCGGCCAAGAGACCCAGTACTTC. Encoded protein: CASSLRTSGQETQYF.

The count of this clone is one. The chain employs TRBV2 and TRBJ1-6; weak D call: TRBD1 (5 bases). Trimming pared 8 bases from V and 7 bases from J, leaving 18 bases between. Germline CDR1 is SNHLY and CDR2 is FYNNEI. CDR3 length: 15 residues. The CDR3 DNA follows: TGTGCCAGCCTGACAGACTGGTCGCAGAATTCACCCCTCCACTTT. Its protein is CASLTDWSQNSPLHF. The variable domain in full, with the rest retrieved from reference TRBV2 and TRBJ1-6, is EPEVTQTPSHQVTQMGQEVILRCVPISNHLYFYWYRQILGQKVEFLVSFYNNEISEKSEIFDDQFSVERPDGSNFTLKIRSTKLEDSAMYFCASLTDWSQNSPLHFGNGTRLTVT.

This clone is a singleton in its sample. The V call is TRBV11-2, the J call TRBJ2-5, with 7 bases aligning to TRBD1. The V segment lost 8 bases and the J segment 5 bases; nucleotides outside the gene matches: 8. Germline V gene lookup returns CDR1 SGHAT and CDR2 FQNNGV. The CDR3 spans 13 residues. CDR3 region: CASSTGSGETQYF. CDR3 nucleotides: TGTGCCAGCTCGACAGGGTCGGGGGAGACCCAGTACTTC.

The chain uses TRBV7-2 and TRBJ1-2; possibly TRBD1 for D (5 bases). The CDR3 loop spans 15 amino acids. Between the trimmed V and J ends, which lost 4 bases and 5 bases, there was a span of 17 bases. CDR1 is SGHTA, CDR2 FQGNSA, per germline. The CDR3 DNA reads TGTGCCAGCAGCTCAACAAGGGGTACAATTTATGGCTACACCTTC. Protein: CASSSTRGTIYGYTF.

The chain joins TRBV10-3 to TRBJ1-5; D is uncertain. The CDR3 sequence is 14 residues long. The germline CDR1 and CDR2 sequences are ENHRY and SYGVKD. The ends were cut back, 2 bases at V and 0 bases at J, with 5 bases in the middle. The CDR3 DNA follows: TGTGCCATCAGTGAGACAGATAGCAATCAGCCCCAGCATTTT. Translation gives CAISETDSNQPQHF.